This TCR beta chain was identified during a study of T cells after yellow fever vaccination. This clonotype was counted ten times or more. TCRdb re-derived calls from the 5' RACE reads in MiXCR, one entry per CDR3 protein. The data show approximately 70,000 distinct CDR3 sequences, 6.5% seen once. This CDR3 contains 16 residues. Germline V gives CDR1 SEHNR, CDR2 FQNEAQ (reference sequence). The ends lost 4 bases at V and 6 bases at J; junction bases unmatched: 14. The sequencing used CD8+ T cells sorted from PBMCs, collected 35 to 50 days after the first yellow fever vaccination. The receptor was derived from a man aged 18 to 30 who received the YFV17D yellow fever vaccine. The chain carries TRBV7-9 and TRBJ2-7, with 8 bases matching TRBD1. The CDR3 here is CASSSAFGQGFGEQYV. CDR3 in DNA: TGTGCCAGCAGCTCAGCCTTCGGACAGGGTTTCGGCGAGCAGTACGTC.